Below, one TCR beta chain is given with its context. TCRdb's table, derived via immunoSEQ multiplex PCR, lists solely in-frame clones and lacks some. The table shows roughly 230,000 clones, with roughly 80% occurring only once. This sample stems from a study of blood T cell repertoires in COVID-19. The germline gives CDR1 ENHRY, CDR2 SYGVKD. V lost 8 bases to trimming and J lost 6 bases, with 16 bases between them. This CDR3 is built from 14 residues. This TCR derives from a man aged 45-65 years who had recovered from COVID-19. The sequenced sample was PBMCs or T cells enriched from blood (not recorded which). V and J are TRBV10-3 and TRBJ2-2; tentatively, D is TRBD2 (6 bases). The CDR3 reads CAILPGRDAGELFF. As DNA, the CDR3 is TGTGCCATCTTGCCGGGGCGGGACGCCGGGGAGCTGTTTTTT.